The clone carrying this T cell receptor (beta chain) has a count of ten or more. The sample is drawn from a study of early T cells in non-severe SARS-CoV-2 infection. Trimming took 0 bases from V and 2 from J, leaving 16 bases between them. The CDR3 consists of 16 residues. Germline V lookup: CDR1 DFQATT, CDR2 SNEGSKA (reference sequence). TCRdb reprocessed the 5' RACE reads with MiXCR, giving one entry per CDR3 protein. The repertoire includes around 44,000 distinct CDR3 sequences, approximately 9.8% of them detected once, and roughly 8.7% sits in the top ten. Source material: whole blood. The rearrangement joins TRBV20-1 to TRBJ1-2; no clear D. This TCR was recovered from an adult who was a healthcare worker with PCR-confirmed SARS-CoV-2 infection or an uninfected control (not recorded which). CDR3 residues: CSARDLSPIGNYGYTF. In nucleotides, the CDR3 is TGCAGTGCTAGAGATTTGTCACCCATCGGAAACTATGGCTACACCTTC.